In this sample, the clone carrying this TCR beta chain turned up many times. What it binds is unknown. The CDR3 contains 11 residues. V was pared by 1 base and J by 6 bases, with 3 bases between. The germline V gene has CDR1 LGHNT and CDR2 FRNRAP. This record belongs to a study of T cell repertoires in cytomegalovirus infection. The study's findings and limits: Clonotype analysis showed dominance of the ex vivo response by HLA-C-restricted CMV-specific TCR beta clonotypes. The cumulative frequency of public TCR beta families identified carriers of CMV plus the relevant HLA.

TCRdb reprocessed the reads with MiXCR, giving one entry per CDR3 protein. The sample lists approximately 990,000 distinct CDR3 sequences; approximately 31% were seen once. The material sequenced was cultured CD8+ T cells from PBMCs, taken from culture after CMV antigen stimulation. The chain combines TRBV12-5 with TRBJ1-1; D gene uncertain. The receptor was isolated from a human donor in good health (CMV status not recorded). Some clones in this sample may be carry-over from other donors' samples. The CDR3 loop is CASGLGPEAFF. The CDR3 coding sequence is TGTGCTAGTGGTTTGGGCCCTGAAGCTTTCTTT.